These 3 T cell receptor beta chains share one sample of origin, sequenced in a study of blood T cell repertoires in COVID-19. Here immunoSEQ multiplex PCR was the method, and the copy in TCRdb shows in-frame clones only, minus some. The table records about 360,000 clones, 65% to 90% of them present only once. The specimen was peripheral blood. These receptors were taken from a woman in her sixties with COVID-19, enrolled during active disease.

The chain couples TRBV5-1 to TRBJ2-5; a weak D match, TRBD1 (6 bases). This CDR3 comprises 17 residues. Per germline, CDR1 SGHRS and CDR2 YFSETQ. Trimming removed 0 bases from V and 2 bases from J, with 17 bases in between. The DNA of the CDR3 is TGCGCCAGCAGCTTGGCCTCATCGGACAGCTATCAAGAGACCCAGTACTTC. Residues: CASSLASSDSYQETQYF. Full variable domain (missing parts from reference TRBV5-1 and TRBJ2-5): KAGVTQTPRYLIKTRGQQVTLSCSPISGHRSVSWYQQTPGQGLQFLFEYFSETQRNKGNFPGRFSGRQFSNSRSEMNVSTLELGDSALYLCASSLASSDSYQETQYFGPGTRLLVL.

J is TRBJ1-2 and V is TRBV9; TRBD1 matches 7 bases. Looked up from germline, CDR1 is SGDLS and CDR2 is YYNGEE. The length of the CDR3 is 15 residues. The ends lost 1 base at V and 4 bases at J; junction bases unmatched: 7. Here the CDR3 reads CASSVSTGEAYGYTF. Here the CDR3 DNA reads TGTGCCAGCAGCGTATCCACAGGGGAGGCCTATGGCTACACCTTC.

V is TRBV5-1 and J is TRBJ2-6, with 10 positions matching TRBD1. V was clipped by 2 bases and J by 0 bases; unmatched bases: 8. The CDR3 spans 19 residues. CDR1 SGHRS and CDR2 YFSETQ come from the germline V gene. The CDR3 coding sequence is TGCGCCAGCAGCTTTTTCGACAGGGGGCTTAGCTCTGGGGCCAACGTCCTGACTTTC. It encodes CASSFFDRGLSSGANVLTF.